This T cell receptor beta chain appears in the sequencing data of a study of T-cell reconstitution after alpha-beta-depleted transplantation in children. This clonotype was detected a few times. Antigen unknown. Study observations and caveats: Several hundred expanded graft clones reportedly supplied alpha-beta T cells about two months after transplant. Among T cells one year after transplant, newly produced cells accounted for most counts and diversity. For some patients, TCRbeta diversity was high at day 60 because of recipient T cells and thymic progenitors that survived.

The V gene's germline CDR1 is MNHEY and CDR2 SMNVEV (reference sequence). Trimming cost V 7 bases and J 2 bases; bases outside gene matches: 7. The CDR3 loop spans 14 amino acids. Unique molecular identifiers were incorporated during preparation of the TCRbeta library. TCRdb re-derived calls from the PCR reads in MiXCR, one entry per CDR3 protein. The sample yields 600,000 to 800,000 distinct CDR3 sequences, about an eighth seen once. The sequenced sample was PBMCs, obtained before TCRalphabeta/CD19-depleted stem cell transplant. The receptor comes from a girl aged 2-9 years with congenital amegakaryocytic thrombocytopenia, due to receive a stem cell transplant. The rearrangement joins TRBV27 to TRBJ2-7, with 8 bases lining up with TRBD2. CDR3 residues: CASMDSGTPYEQYF. The CDR3 DNA reads as TGTGCCAGCATGGATAGCGGGACCCCCTACGAGCAGTACTTC.